This TCR beta chain is from a study of Tregs in tolerant kidney transplant recipients. Sequenced by immunoSEQ multiplex PCR; TCRdb stores in-frame clones only, minus some. The sample has about 90,000 clones; under 95% are singletons. Regarding this clone: One end of the junction varies from germline; a read error may be responsible. At the DNA level, this CDR3 is encoded by other sequences in the same sample as well.

The CDR3 is made up of 15 amino acids. Germline V gene sequence: CDR1 LNHNV, CDR2 YYDKDF (reference sequence). Mixed chimerism was transient after nonmyeloablative marrow transplants from related graft donors. CD4+CD25+CD127- Tregs, CD4+CD25- non-Tregs, CD4 and CD8 cells were sorted. V and J are TRBV15 and TRBJ1-6, with D maybe TRBD1 (6 bases). The origin of this receptor is a human patient who received a combined kidney and bone marrow transplant. Some of these T cells may belong to the graft donor. The sequencing here drew on CD4+ T cells from blood (PBMCs), taken 12 months after the transplant. For the CDR3, the DNA is TGTGCCACCAGCAGCAACAGGGTCAATAATTCCCCCCTCCACTTT. Its translation: CATSSNRVNNSPLHF.